Sample share makes the clone carrying this TCR beta chain medium-sized (0.01 to 0.1%). Its antigen is unknown. The record originates from a study of vaccination and CD4 T cells after COVID-19. Notes on the study in general: Researchers looked at relatively few convalescent patients and had no early post-infection timepoints.

The Oncomine TCR Beta short-read assay was what sequenced the DNA obtained from cultured CD4+ T cells. TCRdb ran MiXCR on the PCR reads and lists one entry per CDR3 protein. The sample carries about 11,000 distinct CDR3 sequences, around 41% recorded once. The germline gives CDR1 LNHDA, CDR2 SQIVND (reference sequence). The CDR3 spans 16 residues. V trimming: 6 bases; J trimming: 5 bases; junction bases outside the gene matches: 13. Sample treatment: roughly 10-day PBMC culture with coronavirus spike peptide pools or control peptides (ViraFEST assay). The chain recombines TRBV19 with TRBJ1-5; 7 bases fit TRBD1. The sequence derives from a human donor who had recovered from COVID-19. The starting material was CD4+ T cells from blood, cultured in vitro, obtained after SARS-CoV-2 vaccination. In DNA, the CDR3 is TGTGCCAGTAGACCCGGGACAGCCCTGGGGGATCAGCCCCAGCATTTT. This sequence encodes CASRPGTALGDQPQHF.